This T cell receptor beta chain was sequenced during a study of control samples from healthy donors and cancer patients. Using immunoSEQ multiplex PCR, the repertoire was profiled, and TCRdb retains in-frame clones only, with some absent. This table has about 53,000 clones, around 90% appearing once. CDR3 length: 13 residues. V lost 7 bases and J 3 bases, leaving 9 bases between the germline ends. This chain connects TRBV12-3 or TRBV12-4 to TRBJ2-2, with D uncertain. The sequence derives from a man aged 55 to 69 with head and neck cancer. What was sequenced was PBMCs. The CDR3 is CASTNDYTGELFF. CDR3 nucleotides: TGTGCCAGCACCAATGACTACACCGGGGAGCTGTTTTTT.